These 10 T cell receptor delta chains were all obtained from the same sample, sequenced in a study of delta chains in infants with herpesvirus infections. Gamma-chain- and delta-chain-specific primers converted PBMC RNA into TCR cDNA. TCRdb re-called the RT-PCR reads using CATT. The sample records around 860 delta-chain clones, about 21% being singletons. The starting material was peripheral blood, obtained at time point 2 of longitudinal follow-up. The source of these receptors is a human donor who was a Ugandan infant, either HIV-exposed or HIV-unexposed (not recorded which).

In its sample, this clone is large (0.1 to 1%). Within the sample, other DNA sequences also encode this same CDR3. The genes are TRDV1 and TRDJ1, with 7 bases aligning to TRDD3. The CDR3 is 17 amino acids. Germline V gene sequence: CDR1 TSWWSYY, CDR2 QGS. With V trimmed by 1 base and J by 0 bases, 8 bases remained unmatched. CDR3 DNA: TGTGCTCTTGGGGAACCAGGGGGGGATCCGTACACCGATAAACTCATCTTT. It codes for CALGEPGGDPYTDKLIF.

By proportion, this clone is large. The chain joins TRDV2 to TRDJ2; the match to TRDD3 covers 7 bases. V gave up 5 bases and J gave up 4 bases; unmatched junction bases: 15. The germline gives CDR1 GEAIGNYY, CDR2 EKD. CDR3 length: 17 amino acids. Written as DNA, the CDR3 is TGTGCCTGTGGAGGGAGGGGGATCCTTTGGAGGACAGCACAACTCTTCTTT. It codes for CACGGRGILWRTAQLFF.

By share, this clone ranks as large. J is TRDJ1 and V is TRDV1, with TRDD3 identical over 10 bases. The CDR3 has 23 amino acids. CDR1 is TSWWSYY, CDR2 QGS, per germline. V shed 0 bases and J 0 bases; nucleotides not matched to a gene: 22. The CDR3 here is CALGELSTPPFTGGIRYTDKLIF. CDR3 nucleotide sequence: TGTGCTCTTGGGGAACTCTCCACCCCTCCCTTCACTGGGGGGATACGGTACACCGATAAACTCATCTTT.

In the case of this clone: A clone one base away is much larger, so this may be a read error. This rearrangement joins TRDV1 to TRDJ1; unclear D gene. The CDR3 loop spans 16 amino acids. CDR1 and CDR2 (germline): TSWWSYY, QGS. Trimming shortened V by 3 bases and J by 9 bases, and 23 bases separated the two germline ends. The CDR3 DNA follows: TGTGCTCTTGGGGAGGGCACCTCCCATAGATGGAGTGAACTCATCTTT. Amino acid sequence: CALGEGTSHRWSELIF.

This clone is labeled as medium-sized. CDR3 residues: CACDVLGDTLTAQLFF. The CDR3 DNA reads TGTGCCTGTGACGTACTGGGGGATACTTTGACAGCACAACTCTTCTTT. The rearrangement joins TRDV2 to TRDJ2, with 11 bases identical to TRDD3. CDR3 length equals 16 residues. V dropped 3 bases and J dropped 0; count of bases not matched to a gene: 2. CDR1 and CDR2 from the germline V gene are GEAIGNYY and EKD.

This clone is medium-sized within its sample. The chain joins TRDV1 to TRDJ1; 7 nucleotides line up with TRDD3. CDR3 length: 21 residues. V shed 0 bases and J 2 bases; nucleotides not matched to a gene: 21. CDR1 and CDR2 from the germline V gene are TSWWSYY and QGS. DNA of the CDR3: TGTGCTCTTGGGGAACTCCCTCTACTTCTTTATCGTGGGGGGATTACCGATAAACTCATCTTT. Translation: CALGELPLLLYRGGITDKLIF.

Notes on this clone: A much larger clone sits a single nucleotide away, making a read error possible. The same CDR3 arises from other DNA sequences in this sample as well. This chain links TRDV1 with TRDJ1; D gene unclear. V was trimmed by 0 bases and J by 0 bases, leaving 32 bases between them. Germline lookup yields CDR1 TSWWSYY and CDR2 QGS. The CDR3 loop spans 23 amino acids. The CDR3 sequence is CALGELVMGRALTATPHTDKLIF. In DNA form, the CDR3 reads TGTGCTCTTGGGGAACTAGTAATGGGTCGGGCCCTTACGGCAACCCCCCACACCGATAAACTCATCTTT.

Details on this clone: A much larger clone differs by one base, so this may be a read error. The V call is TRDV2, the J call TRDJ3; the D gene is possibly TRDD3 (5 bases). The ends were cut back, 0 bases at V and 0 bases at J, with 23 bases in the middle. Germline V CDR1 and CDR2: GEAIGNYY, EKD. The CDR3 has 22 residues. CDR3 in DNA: TGTGCCTGTGACACCGTGAGGGGGGTTACGCCCCTTAGCTCCTGGGACACCCGACAGATGTTTTTC. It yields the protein CACDTVRGVTPLSSWDTRQMFF.

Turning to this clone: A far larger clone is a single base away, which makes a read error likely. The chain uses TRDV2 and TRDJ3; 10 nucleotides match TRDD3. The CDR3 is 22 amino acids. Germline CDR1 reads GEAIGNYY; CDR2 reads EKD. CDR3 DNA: TGTGCCTGTGACACCGTGAGGGGGGATACGCCCCTTAGCTCCCGGGACACCCGACAGATGTTTTTC. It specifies CACDTVRGDTPLSSRDTRQMFF.

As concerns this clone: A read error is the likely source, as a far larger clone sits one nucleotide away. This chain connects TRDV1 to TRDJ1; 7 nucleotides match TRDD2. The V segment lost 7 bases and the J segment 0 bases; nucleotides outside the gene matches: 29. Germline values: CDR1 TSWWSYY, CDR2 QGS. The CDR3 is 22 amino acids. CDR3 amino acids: CALEDLFPTKLGNSGYTDKLIF. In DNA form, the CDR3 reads TGTGCTCTTGAGGACTTATTTCCTACTAAATTGGGGAACTCAGGATACACCGATAAACTCATCTTT.